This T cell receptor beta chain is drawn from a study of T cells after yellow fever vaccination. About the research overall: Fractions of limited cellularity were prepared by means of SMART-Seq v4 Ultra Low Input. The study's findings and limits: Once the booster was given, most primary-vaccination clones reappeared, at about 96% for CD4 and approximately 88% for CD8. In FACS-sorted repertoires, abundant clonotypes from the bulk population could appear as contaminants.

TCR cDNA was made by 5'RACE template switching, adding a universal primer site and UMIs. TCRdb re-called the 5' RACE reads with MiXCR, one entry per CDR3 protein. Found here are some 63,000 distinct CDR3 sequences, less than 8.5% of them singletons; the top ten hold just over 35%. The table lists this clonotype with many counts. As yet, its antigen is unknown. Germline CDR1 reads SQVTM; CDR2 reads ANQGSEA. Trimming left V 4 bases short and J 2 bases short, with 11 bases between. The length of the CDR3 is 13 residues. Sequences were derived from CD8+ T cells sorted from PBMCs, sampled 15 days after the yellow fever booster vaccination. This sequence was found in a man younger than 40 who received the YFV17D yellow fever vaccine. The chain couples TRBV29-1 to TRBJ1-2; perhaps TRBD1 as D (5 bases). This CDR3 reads CSVGGWENYGYTF. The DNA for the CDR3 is TGCAGCGTTGGGGGGTGGGAAAACTATGGCTACACCTTC. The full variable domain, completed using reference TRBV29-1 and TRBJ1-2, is SAVISQKPSRDICQRGTSLTIQCQVDSQVTMMFWYRQQPGQSLTLIATANQGSEATYESGFVIDKFPISRPNLTFSTLTVSNMSPEDSSIYLCSVGGWENYGYTFGSGTRLTVV.